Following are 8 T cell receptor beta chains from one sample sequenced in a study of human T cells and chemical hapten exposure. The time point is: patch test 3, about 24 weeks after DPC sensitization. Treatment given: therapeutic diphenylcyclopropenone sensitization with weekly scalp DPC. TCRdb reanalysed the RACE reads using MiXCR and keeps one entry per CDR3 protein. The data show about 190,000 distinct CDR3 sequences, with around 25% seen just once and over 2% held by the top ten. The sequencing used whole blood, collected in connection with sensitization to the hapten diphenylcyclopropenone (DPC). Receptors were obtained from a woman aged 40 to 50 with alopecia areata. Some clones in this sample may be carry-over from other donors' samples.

Written as DNA, the CDR3 is TGTGCCAGCAGTTACGAGGAGTCACTCTATAGCAATCAGCCCCAGCATTTT. The encoded protein is CASSYEESLYSNQPQHF. The chain links TRBV6-2 or TRBV6-3 to TRBJ1-5; D gene unclear. The CDR3 loop spans 17 amino acids. Germline V lookup: CDR1 MNHEY, CDR2 SVGEGT. The V end was cut by 2 bases, the J end by 0 bases, with 14 bases between.

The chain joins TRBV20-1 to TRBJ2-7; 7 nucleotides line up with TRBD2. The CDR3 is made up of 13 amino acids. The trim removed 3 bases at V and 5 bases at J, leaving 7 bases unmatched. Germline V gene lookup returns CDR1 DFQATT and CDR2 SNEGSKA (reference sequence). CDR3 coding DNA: TGCAGTGCTAGGCGGGAGTGGGGCGACGAGCAGTACTTC. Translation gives CSARREWGDEQYF.

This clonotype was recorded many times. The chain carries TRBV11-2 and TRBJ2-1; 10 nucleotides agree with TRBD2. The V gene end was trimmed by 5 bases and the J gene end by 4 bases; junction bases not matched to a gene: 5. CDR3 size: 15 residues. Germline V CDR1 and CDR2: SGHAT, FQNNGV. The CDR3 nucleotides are TGTGCCAGCAGCCAGGGACTAGCGTATTACAATGAGCAGTTCTTC. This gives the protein CASSQGLAYYNEQFF.

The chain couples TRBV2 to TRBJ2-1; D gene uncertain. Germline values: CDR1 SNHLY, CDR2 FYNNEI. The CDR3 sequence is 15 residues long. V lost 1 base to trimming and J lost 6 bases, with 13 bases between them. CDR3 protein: CASSEEALLTNEQFF. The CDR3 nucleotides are TGTGCCAGCAGTGAAGAGGCACTTCTTACCAATGAGCAGTTCTTC.

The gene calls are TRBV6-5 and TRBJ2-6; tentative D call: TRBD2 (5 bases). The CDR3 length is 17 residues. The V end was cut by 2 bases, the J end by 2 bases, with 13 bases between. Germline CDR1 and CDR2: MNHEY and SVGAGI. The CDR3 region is CASSYPGGGAGANVLTF. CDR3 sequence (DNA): TGTGCCAGCAGTTACCCCGGAGGAGGAGCTGGGGCCAACGTCCTGACTTTC.

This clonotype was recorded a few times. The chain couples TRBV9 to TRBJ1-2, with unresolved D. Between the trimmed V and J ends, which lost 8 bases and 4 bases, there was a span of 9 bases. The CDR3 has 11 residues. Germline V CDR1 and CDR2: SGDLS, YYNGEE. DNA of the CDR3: TGTGCCAGTTCCGACGGCTATGGCTACACCTTC. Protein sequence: CASSDGYGYTF.

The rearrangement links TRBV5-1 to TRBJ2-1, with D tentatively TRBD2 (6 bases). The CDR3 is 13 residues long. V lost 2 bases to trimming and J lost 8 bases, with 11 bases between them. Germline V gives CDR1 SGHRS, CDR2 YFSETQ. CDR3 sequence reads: CASSLTLAHEQFF. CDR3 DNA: TGCGCCAGCAGCTTAACACTAGCTCATGAGCAGTTCTTC.

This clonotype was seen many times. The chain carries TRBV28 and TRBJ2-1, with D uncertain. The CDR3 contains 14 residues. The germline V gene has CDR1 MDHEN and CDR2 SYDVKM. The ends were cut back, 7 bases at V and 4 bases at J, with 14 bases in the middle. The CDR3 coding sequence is TGTGCCAGCACCTTAGCCGCTGTTTACAATGAGCAGTTCTTC. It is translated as CASTLAAVYNEQFF.